This T cell receptor beta chain was captured in a study of T cell repertoires in cytomegalovirus infection. Germline V gene sequence: CDR1 MNHNS, CDR2 SASEGT. Trimming shortened V by 2 bases and J by 6 bases, and 16 bases separated the two germline ends. The CDR3 totals 15 residues. A single record per CDR3 protein comes from TCRdb applying MiXCR to the reads. The table records 700,000 to 900,000 distinct CDR3 sequences, 25% to 35% of them present only once. With respect to this clonotype: Its antigen is unknown.

The receptor was derived from a human donor in good health (CMV status not recorded). Some clones in this sample may be carry-over from other donors' samples. The V gene is TRBV6-1, the J gene TRBJ1-2; D is possibly TRBD1 (6 bases). The specimen comprised cultured CD8+ T cells from PBMCs, sampled from culture after CMV antigen stimulation. The DNA of the CDR3 is TGTGCCAGCAGTGAACGCGGAGGGCAGGGGAATGGCTACACCTTC. Amino acid sequence: CASSERGGQGNGYTF.